Below, 6 T cell receptor beta chains from the same sample are listed, as sequenced in a study of cytomegalovirus exposure and HLA in healthy donors. Measured with immunoSEQ multiplex PCR; TCRdb has only the in-frame clones, and not every one. The table shows 150,000 to 200,000 clones, with around 84% occurring only once. Sequenced material: PBMCs. Receptor source: a man aged 18 to 30 in good health and CMV-seropositive.

The CDR3 protein is CASSLEPGGSGRADTQYF. Here the CDR3 DNA reads TGTGCCAGCAGCTTAGAGCCCGGGGGTAGCGGGAGGGCAGATACGCAGTATTTT. The V gene is TRBV7-6, the J gene TRBJ2-3, with 11 positions matching TRBD2. With V trimmed by 1 base and J by 4 bases, 10 bases remained unmatched. Per the germline V gene, CDR1 is SGHVS and CDR2 is FNYEAQ. The CDR3 sequence is 18 residues long.

The chain recombines TRBV9 with TRBJ2-5; 7 bases align to TRBD2. With V trimmed by 0 bases and J by 2 bases, 7 bases remained unmatched. The CDR3 is made up of 16 amino acids. CDR1 SGDLS and CDR2 YYNGEE come from the germline V gene. The CDR3 here is CASSVGVRGVQETQYF. The CDR3 nucleotides read TGTGCCAGCAGCGTAGGGGTCCGGGGGGTGCAAGAGACCCAGTACTTC.

This chain uses TRBV7-2 with TRBJ2-7; 8 nucleotides align to TRBD2. This CDR3 has 16 residues. The J segment lost 4 bases and the V segment lost 4 bases, leaving 12 bases of the junction unmatched. The germline CDR1 and CDR2 sequences are SGHTA and FQGNSA. The CDR3 DNA reads as TGTGCCAGCAGCTACCCCCGGGGCGGGAGGTCTTACGAGCAGTACTTC. Its protein product is CASSYPRGGRSYEQYF. The variable domain in full, completed from reference TRBV7-2 and TRBJ2-7, reads GAGVSQSPSNKVTEKGKDVELRCDPISGHTALYWYRQSLGQGLEFLIYFQGNSAPDKSGLPSDRFSAERTGGSVSTLTIQRTQQEDSAVYLCASSYPRGGRSYEQYFGPGTRLTVT.

The chain is built from TRBV12-5 and TRBJ2-7; D call uncertain. Germline V gene lookup returns CDR1 LGHNT and CDR2 FRNRAP. Trimming took off 7 bases at V and 2 bases at J, with 12 bases between the two ends. The CDR3 consists of 13 residues. DNA for the CDR3: TGTGCTAGTGCCCCCGCCCTAACCTACGAGCAGTACTTC. Translation gives CASAPALTYEQYF.

V gene TRBV6-6 combines with J gene TRBJ2-1; the match to TRBD1 covers 8 bases. The CDR3 totals 15 residues. The germline V gene encodes CDR1 MNHNY and CDR2 SVGAGI (reference sequence). The J segment lost 5 bases and the V segment lost 2 bases, leaving 5 bases of the junction unmatched. In DNA form, the CDR3 reads TGTGCCAGCAGTTACCCGGGACAGGTGAACAATGAGCAGTTCTTC. This encodes CASSYPGQVNNEQFF.

The chain couples TRBV6-1 to TRBJ2-1; TRBD2 aligns across 9 bases. V trimming: 5 bases; J trimming: 4 bases; junction bases outside the gene matches: 3. The CDR3 sequence is 14 residues long. CDR1 MNHNS and CDR2 SASEGT come from the germline V gene. The CDR3 DNA reads TGTGCCAGCAGTCTAGCGGGGCGTTACAATGAGCAGTTCTTC. Translated, it gives CASSLAGRYNEQFF.